The 14 T cell receptor beta chains reported below all come from one sample, sequenced in a study of cytomegalovirus exposure and HLA in healthy donors. 60 Vbeta and 13 Jbeta primers were used in PCR. Libraries were prepared by immunoSEQ multiplex PCR; TCRdb keeps only in-frame clonotypes and omits some of them. Of tens of thousands of clones listed, about 72% are singletons. Sample: PBMCs. All receptors come from a man aged 25 to 45 in good health and CMV-seronegative.

This rearrangement joins TRBV5-4 to TRBJ2-7, with a weak D call TRBD1 (5 bases). V was pared by 2 bases and J by 1 base, with 10 bases between. The CDR3 covers 14 residues. Germline CDR1 reads SGHNT; CDR2 reads YYREEE (reference sequence). For the CDR3, the DNA is TGTGCCAGCAGCTTTGACAGCGATTCCTACGAGCAGTACTTC. It codes for CASSFDSDSYEQYF.

The V and J genes are TRBV4-3 and TRBJ1-1; TRBD1 agrees at 8 bases. V gave up 2 bases and J gave up 0 bases; unmatched junction bases: 5. This CDR3 is built from 16 residues. Germline assignment: CDR1 LGHNA and CDR2 YSLEER. Written as DNA, the CDR3 is TGCGCCAGCAGCCAAACAGGGGGGCCGATGAACACTGAAGCTTTCTTT. This encodes CASSQTGGPMNTEAFF.

The chain employs TRBV15 and TRBJ2-7; 8 bases are shared with TRBD1. This CDR3 spans 14 amino acids. Germline V CDR1 and CDR2: LNHNV, YYDKDF (reference sequence). The V and J ends lost 6 bases and 3 bases, in that order; junction bases with no gene match: 7. The CDR3 loop reads CATSPGTGGYEQYF. CDR3 DNA sequence: TGTGCCACCAGTCCCGGGACAGGAGGCTACGAGCAGTACTTC.

The CDR3 loop is CASSAPGQGRTEAFF. The CDR3, as DNA: TGTGCCAGCAGCGCCCCGGGACAGGGGCGTACTGAAGCTTTCTTT. J is TRBJ1-1 and V is TRBV6-5; 10 nucleotides align to TRBD1. Germline CDR1 MNHEY, CDR2 SVGAGI. The length of the CDR3 is 15 residues. Trimming took 6 bases from V and 5 from J; bases not matched to a gene: 9.

V usage is TRBV7-9 and J usage is TRBJ1-1, with a tentative D call TRBD1 (6 bases). Germline assignment: CDR1 SEHNR and CDR2 FQNEAQ (reference sequence). Trimming took off 6 bases at V and 10 bases at J, with 15 bases between the two ends. The CDR3 consists of 12 residues. DNA for the CDR3: TGTGCCAGCAGATACGGCGGGGGGGCAGCTTTCTTT. It specifies CASRYGGGAAFF. Filled out from reference TRBV7-9 and TRBJ1-1, the complete variable domain reads DTGVSQNPRHKITKRGQNVTFRCDPISEHNRLYWYRQTLGQGPEFLTYFQNEAQLEKSRLLSDRFSAERPKGSFSTLEIQRTEQGDSAMYLCASRYGGGAAFFGQGTRLTVV.

V usage is TRBV5-6 and J usage is TRBJ2-1; 7 bases fit TRBD1. The CDR3 runs to 14 residues. Per germline, CDR1 SGHDT and CDR2 YYEEEE. The V segment lost 4 bases and the J segment 6 bases; nucleotides outside the gene matches: 7. This chain's CDR3 is CASSRWTGFNEQFF. The CDR3 nucleotides read TGTGCCAGCAGCCGATGGACAGGTTTCAATGAGCAGTTCTTC.

This sequence joins TRBV6-5 and TRBJ2-7, with D perhaps matching TRBD1 (6 bases). The CDR3 loop spans 14 amino acids. CDR1 is MNHEY and CDR2 is SVGAGI in the germline V gene. V was clipped by 7 bases and J by 2 bases, with 15 bases between them. The CDR3 DNA is TGTGCCAGCAAAAAAACAGGGCCAGCCTACGAGCAGTACTTC. Translated, it gives CASKKTGPAYEQYF.

This chain links TRBV2 with TRBJ2-4, with D possibly TRBD2 on 6 matching bases. The germline V gene encodes CDR1 SNHLY and CDR2 FYNNEI. This CDR3 is built from 17 residues. Trimming took off 7 bases at V and 3 bases at J, with 22 bases between the two ends. The CDR3 coding sequence is TGTGCCAGCACCTCCCCCGGGGGAAGGGTCGGCAAAAACATTCAGTACTTC. Protein product: CASTSPGGRVGKNIQYF.

The CDR3 nucleotides are TGTGCCAGTAGTACCACAGGCCTAAACACTGAAGCTTTCTTT. Protein sequence: CASSTTGLNTEAFF. The rearrangement uses TRBV19 and TRBJ1-1; D possibly corresponds to TRBD1 (5 bases). The germline gives CDR1 LNHDA, CDR2 SQIVND (reference sequence). The CDR3 is made up of 14 amino acids. V shed 4 bases and J shed 2 bases, with 11 bases lying between them.

This clone was counted a few times. CDR3 sequence (DNA): TGCGCCAGCAGCTTGGAAGGGAGGACGAACACCGGGGAGCTGTTTTTT. This gives the protein CASSLEGRTNTGELFF. The chain couples TRBV5-1 to TRBJ2-2; TRBD2 might be the D (6 bases). Trimming took off 0 bases at V and 0 bases at J, with 9 bases between the two ends. Germline V gives CDR1 SGHRS, CDR2 YFSETQ. The CDR3 runs to 16 residues.

The chain couples TRBV28 to TRBJ1-1; TRBD1 might be the D (5 bases). CDR3 length: 15 amino acids. Germline V CDR1 and CDR2: MDHEN, SYDVKM. Trimming removed 5 bases from V and 3 bases from J, with 16 bases in between. The DNA for the CDR3 is TGTGCCAGCAGTGGGTCAAGGGGTAGGTACACTGAAGCTTTCTTT. Translating gives CASSGSRGRYTEAFF.

This chain uses TRBV9 with TRBJ2-3; 12 nucleotides align to TRBD2. The CDR3 totals 15 residues. The junction had 6 bases not matched to a gene; V was cut back by 4 bases and J by 6 bases. The germline CDR1 and CDR2 sequences are SGDLS and YYNGEE. The CDR3: CASSLRLAGADTQYF. The CDR3 DNA reads TGTGCCAGCAGCTTAAGACTAGCGGGAGCGGATACGCAGTATTTT.

The V and J genes are TRBV6-5 and TRBJ1-5; possible D gene TRBD1, 5 bases. Germline values: CDR1 MNHEY, CDR2 SVGAGI. The CDR3 consists of 14 residues. Deletions cut 6 bases from V and 9 bases from J, with 18 bases between. The CDR3 coding sequence is TGTGCCAGCAGCGCCCTTGGGGGAGCGGGGCCCCAGCATTTT. Residues: CASSALGGAGPQHF.

This clone occurred a few times. CDR3 sequence (DNA): TGTGCCAGCAGTACCTGGACAGACTCTCCTGGCGAGCAGTACTTC. Its protein product is CASSTWTDSPGEQYF. V gene TRBV28 combines with J gene TRBJ2-7, with D perhaps TRBD1 (6 bases). Trimming cost V 5 bases and J 6 bases, with 20 bases left between them. CDR3 length: 15 amino acids. Per germline, CDR1 MDHEN and CDR2 SYDVKM. Supplemented by reference TRBV28 and TRBJ2-7, the full variable domain reads DVKVTQSSRYLVKRTGEKVFLECVQDMDHENMFWYRQDPGLGLRLIYFSYDVKMKEKGDIPEGYSVSREKKERFSLILESASTNQTSMYLCASSTWTDSPGEQYFGPGTRLTVT.